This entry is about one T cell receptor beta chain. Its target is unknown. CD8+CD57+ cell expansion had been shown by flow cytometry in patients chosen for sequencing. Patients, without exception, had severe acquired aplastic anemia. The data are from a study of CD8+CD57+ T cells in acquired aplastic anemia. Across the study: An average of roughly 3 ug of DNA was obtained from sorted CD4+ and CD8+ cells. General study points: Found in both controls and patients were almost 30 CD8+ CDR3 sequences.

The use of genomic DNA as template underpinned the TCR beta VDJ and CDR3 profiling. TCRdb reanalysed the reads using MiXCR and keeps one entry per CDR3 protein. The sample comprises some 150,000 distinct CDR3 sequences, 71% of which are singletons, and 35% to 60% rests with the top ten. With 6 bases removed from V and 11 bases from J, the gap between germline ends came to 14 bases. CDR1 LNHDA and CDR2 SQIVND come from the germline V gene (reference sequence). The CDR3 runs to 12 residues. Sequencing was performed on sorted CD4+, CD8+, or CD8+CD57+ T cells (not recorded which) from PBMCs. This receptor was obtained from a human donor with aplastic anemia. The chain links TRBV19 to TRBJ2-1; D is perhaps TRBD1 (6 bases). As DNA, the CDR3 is TGTGCCAGTAGCCCACCAGGGGAAAAGCAGTTCTTC. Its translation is CASSPPGEKQFF.